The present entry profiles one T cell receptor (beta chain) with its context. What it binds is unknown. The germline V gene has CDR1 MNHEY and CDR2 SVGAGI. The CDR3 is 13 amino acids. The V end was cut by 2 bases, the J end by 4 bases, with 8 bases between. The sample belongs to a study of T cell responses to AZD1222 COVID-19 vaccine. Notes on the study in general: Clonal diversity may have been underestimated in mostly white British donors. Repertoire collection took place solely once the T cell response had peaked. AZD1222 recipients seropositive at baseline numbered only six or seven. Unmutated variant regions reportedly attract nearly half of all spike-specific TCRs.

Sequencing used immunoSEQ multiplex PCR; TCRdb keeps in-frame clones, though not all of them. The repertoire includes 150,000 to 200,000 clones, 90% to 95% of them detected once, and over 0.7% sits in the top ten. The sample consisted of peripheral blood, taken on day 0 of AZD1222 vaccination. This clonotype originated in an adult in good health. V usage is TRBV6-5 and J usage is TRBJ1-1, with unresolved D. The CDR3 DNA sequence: TGTGCCAGCAGTTACCGGGGTTCCACTGAAGCTTTCTTT. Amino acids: CASSYRGSTEAFF.